Shown below are 6 T cell receptor beta chains from a single sample sequenced in a study of blood T cells in healthy people across ages. Alongside a J-beta primer mix, a sample-barcoded 5' primer served in a second PCR lasting about 7 to 12 cycles. TCRdb reanalysed the 5' RACE reads using MiXCR and keeps one entry per CDR3 protein. This repertoire shows approximately 1.5 million distinct CDR3 sequences, about 35% found once; its top ten account for around 11%. Sequenced: blood. These receptors were obtained from a woman aged 25 to 39 in good health.

Turning to this clonotype: A much larger clone differs from this one at a single base, so this may be a read error. J is TRBJ2-7 and V is TRBV7-9; a possible D gene is TRBD1 (5 bases). The J call could be wrong; TRBJ2-4 is a better fit for the DNA end. The CDR3 runs 13 residues. Germline-derived CDR1 and CDR2 are SEHNR and FQNEAQ (reference sequence). CDR3 DNA: TGTGCCAGCGGCTTAGTAGGGGAAAACATTCAGTACTTC. Amino acid sequence: CASGLVGENIQYF.

This clonotype was picked up a small number of times. The chain carries TRBV12-3 or TRBV12-4 and TRBJ2-4, with 10 bases that match TRBD2. The assigned J gene may be wrong: the sequence end matches TRBJ2-7 better. The CDR3 loop spans 15 amino acids. CDR3 in amino acids: CASSRQAGGPYEQYF. CDR3 in DNA: TGTGCCAGCAGTCGCCAAGCGGGAGGGCCATACGAGCAGTACTTC.

This chain uses TRBV20-1 with TRBJ2-4, with D perhaps assigned TRBD1 or TRBD2 (5 bases each). This CDR3 is 11 amino acids long. From germline, CDR1 is DFQATT and CDR2 SNEGSKA (reference sequence). Trimming took off 7 bases at V and 9 bases at J, with 13 bases between the two ends. CDR3 in amino acids: CSGAGSSIQYF. For the CDR3, the DNA is TGCAGTGGGGCAGGGAGCAGCATTCAGTACTTC.

This clonotype showed up just a few times. The chain is built from TRBV6-2 or TRBV6-3 and TRBJ2-1, with 9 bases lining up with TRBD2. Germline loops: CDR1 MNHEY, CDR2 SVGEGT. Germline trimming cut 5 bases from V and 8 bases from J; bases unmatched to any gene: 10. The CDR3 consists of 15 residues. CDR3 region: CASSPLAGKWDEQFF. The CDR3, as DNA: TGTGCCAGCAGTCCTCTAGCGGGAAAGTGGGATGAGCAGTTCTTC.

This clonotype was seen repeatedly, ten times or more. This clone may be a read error of a much larger clone one base away. The V call is TRBV2, the J call TRBJ2-6; 7 bases are a match to TRBD1. This CDR3 has 13 residues. The germline CDR1 and CDR2 sequences are SNHLY and FYNNEI. The CDR3 sequence: CASSGDSPNVRTF. Here the CDR3 DNA reads TGTGCCAGCAGTGGGGACAGTCCTAACGTCCGGACTTTC.

The chain joins TRBV20-1 to TRBJ2-7, with TRBD1 identical over 8 bases. Trimming took 3 bases from V and 0 from J; bases not matched to a gene: 13. Germline V gives CDR1 DFQATT, CDR2 SNEGSKA (reference sequence). The CDR3 extends over 17 amino acids. CDR3 coding DNA: TGCAGTGCTAGGGGGTACGACAGGGGTTTTGGCTCCTACGAGCAGTACTTC. This sequence encodes CSARGYDRGFGSYEQYF.